This TCR beta chain was captured by sequencing in a study of blood T cell repertoires in COVID-19. Study-wide background: Collection of acute and convalescent COVID-19 samples took place in the United States, Italy and Spain. The analysed material was cDNA or gDNA that came from T cells, B-cell-depleted T cells, or PBMCs.

Original analysis: The assay estimated nucleated cells by amplifying reference gene primers. Libraries were prepared by immunoSEQ multiplex PCR; TCRdb keeps only in-frame clonotypes and omits some of them. That table furnishes V, J and clone size, whereas the DNA furnished D and trimming. The sample shows about 80,000 clones, approximately 76% of them seen only once. This sequence originates from a man between 65 and 85 years old with active or convalescent COVID-19. The sequencing sample was made of peripheral blood.

This CDR3 is CARPSHREVYEQYF. The CDR3 DNA follows: TGTGCCAGACCTTCTCACAGGGAAGTTTACGAGCAGTACTTC. This chain connects TRBV19 to TRBJ2-7; perhaps TRBD1 as D (6 bases). Germline lookup yields CDR1 LNHDA and CDR2 SQIVND (reference sequence). The CDR3 totals 14 residues. Trimming removed 9 bases from V and 4 bases from J, with 19 bases in between.